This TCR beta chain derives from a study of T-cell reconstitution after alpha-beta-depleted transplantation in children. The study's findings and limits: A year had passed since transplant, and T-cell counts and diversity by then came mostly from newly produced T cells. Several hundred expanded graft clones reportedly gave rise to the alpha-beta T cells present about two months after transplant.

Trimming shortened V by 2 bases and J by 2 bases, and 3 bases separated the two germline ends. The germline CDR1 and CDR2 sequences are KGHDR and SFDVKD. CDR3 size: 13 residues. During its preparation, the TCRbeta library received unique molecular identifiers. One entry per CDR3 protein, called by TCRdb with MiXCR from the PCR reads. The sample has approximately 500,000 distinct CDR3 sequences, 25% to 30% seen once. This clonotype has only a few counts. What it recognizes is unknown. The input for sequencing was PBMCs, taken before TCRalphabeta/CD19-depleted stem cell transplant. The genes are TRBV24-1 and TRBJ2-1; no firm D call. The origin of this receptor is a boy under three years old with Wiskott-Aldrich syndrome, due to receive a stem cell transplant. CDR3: CATSDSAYNEQFF. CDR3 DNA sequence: TGTGCCACCAGTGATTCGGCCTACAATGAGCAGTTCTTC.